A single sample gave rise to the 6 T cell receptor beta chains below, sequenced in a study of cytomegalovirus exposure and HLA in healthy donors. TCRdb keeps only in-frame clones here, not all; method: immunoSEQ multiplex PCR. Of tens of thousands of clones in the sample, 94% were seen once. Sequenced sample: PBMCs. These receptors all stem from a man between 18 and 35 years old in good health and CMV-seropositive.

The chain is built from TRBV6-1 and TRBJ1-5; 9 bases are shared with TRBD1. The CDR3 sequence is 13 residues long. Germline CDR1 is MNHNS and CDR2 is SASEGT. V was pared by 6 bases and J by 6 bases, with 3 bases of the junction left unmatched. The CDR3 nucleotides read TGTGCCAGCAGCGGACAGGGGACTCAGCCCCAGCATTTT. This sequence encodes CASSGQGTQPQHF.

This chain uses TRBV19 with TRBJ1-1, with D perhaps TRBD1 (6 bases). The V gene's germline CDR1 is LNHDA and CDR2 SQIVND (reference sequence). The CDR3 extends over 17 amino acids. The germline V and J ends were trimmed by 4 bases and 11 bases, with 29 bases remaining between them. CDR3 in amino acids: CASSTRQVSRPTNRAFF. The CDR3, as DNA: TGTGCCAGTAGTACCCGACAGGTATCGAGGCCGACGAACCGGGCTTTCTTT.

The chain employs TRBV6-6 and TRBJ1-1; D is possibly TRBD1 (6 bases). V lost 0 bases to trimming and J lost 8 bases, with 10 bases between them. CDR3 length equals 13 residues. Germline-derived CDR1 and CDR2 are MNHNY and SVGAGI (reference sequence). CDR3 bases: TGTGCCAGCAGTTACTCGGGGGGGCAGGAAGCTTTCTTT. It translates to CASSYSGGQEAFF.

This rearrangement joins TRBV5-4 to TRBJ1-2; 11 bases agree with TRBD1. Per the germline V gene, CDR1 is SGHNT and CDR2 is YYREEE (reference sequence). The CDR3 extends over 16 amino acids. Germline trimming cut 4 bases from V and 3 bases from J; bases unmatched to any gene: 8. CDR3 in amino acids: CASSGGTGGVDYGYTF. CDR3 in DNA: TGTGCCAGCAGCGGGGGGACAGGGGGAGTCGACTATGGCTACACCTTC.

The rearrangement joins TRBV10-3 to TRBJ1-3; D is ambiguous. CDR3 length: 15 residues. V gave up 0 bases and J gave up 0 bases, with 6 bases separating them. CDR1 and CDR2 from the germline V gene are ENHRY and SYGVKD. CDR3 protein: CAISESSGSGNTIYF. CDR3 nucleotides: TGTGCCATCAGTGAGTCATCAGGCTCTGGAAACACCATATATTTT.

V gene TRBV7-8 combines with J gene TRBJ2-7; possible D gene TRBD1, 5 bases. V was trimmed by 3 bases and J by 6 bases, leaving 21 bases between them. This CDR3 comprises 16 residues. Germline assignment: CDR1 SGHVS and CDR2 FQNEAQ. Here the CDR3 reads CASSLPVGPSKSEQYF. The CDR3 DNA follows: TGTGCCAGCAGCTTGCCTGTGGGGCCAAGTAAAAGCGAGCAGTACTTC.